Below are 18 T cell receptor beta chains sequenced from a single sample in a study of T cells in women clearing cervical HPV infection. Profiled with immunoSEQ multiplex PCR; TCRdb holds only in-frame clones, not every one. The sample totals tens of thousands of clones. Sequencing was performed on blood buffy coat. The receptors were sampled from a woman between 18 and 70 years old with a cervical HPV16 infection that either progressed to CIN3+ or cleared (not recorded which).

Details on this clone: Read sequence stops 3 residues before the CDR3 end, and the germline J gene provides the missing end. This sequence joins TRBV14 and TRBJ2-7, with D uncertain. V lost 4 bases and J 2 bases, leaving 18 bases between the germline ends. Germline values: CDR1 SGHDN, CDR2 FVKESK. There are 16 residues in the CDR3. CDR3 amino acids: CASSPLKGGSPYEQYF. Incomplete CDR3 DNA: TGTGCCAGCAGCCCCCTCAAGGGTGGGTCCCCCTACGAG.

For this clone: At one end, the junction sequence differs from germline, possibly due to a read error. The sequenced CDR3 bases are TGTGCCAGCAGCCCCCCAGGGGCTAAGGAAAAA. This gives the protein CASSPPGAKEK. The full CDR3 sequence reads CASSPPGAKEKLFF. V is TRBV7-9 and J is TRBJ1-4, with a weak D call TRBD1 (6 bases). Read data end 3 residues before the CDR3 end; the end is taken from the germline J gene. Germline loops: CDR1 SEHNR, CDR2 FQNEAQ (reference sequence). The CDR3 is made up of 14 amino acids. The variable domain in full, with the rest retrieved from reference TRBV7-9 and TRBJ1-4, is DTGVSQNPRHKITKRGQNVTFRCDPISEHNRLYWYRQTLGQGPEFLTYFQNEAQLEKSRLLSDRFSAERPKGSFSTLEIQRTEQGDSAMYLCASSPPGAKEKLFFGSGTQLSVL.

Comments on this clone: The CDR3 goes on 3 residues after the read ends, and that part is filled in from the germline J gene. The V call is TRBV7-2, the J call TRBJ1-2; a weak D match, TRBD1 (5 bases). The CDR3 sequence is 14 residues long. Germline V lookup: CDR1 SGHTA, CDR2 FQGNSA. CDR3 residues: CASRRTQGSEGYTF. The CDR3 bases that were read are TGTGCCAGCAGGCGGACACAAGGGTCAGAGGGC.

Concerning this clone: The sequenced fragment ends 3 residues before the CDR3 boundary, so the rest is inferred from the germline J gene. V usage is TRBV6-2 or TRBV6-3 and J usage is TRBJ2-7; TRBD2 aligns across 8 bases. Germline CDR1 MNHEY, CDR2 SVGEGT. V gave up 2 bases and J gave up 2 bases; unmatched junction bases: 5. This CDR3 is built from 15 residues. Partial CDR3 DNA: TGTGCCAGCAGTTACGCCGGGACTAGGCCCTACGAG. Its protein is CASSYAGTRPYE. The entire CDR3 protein is CASSYAGTRPYEQYF.

As to this clone: The read terminates 3 residues before the CDR3 end, so the remaining end is supplied by the germline J gene. The V gene is TRBV7-6, the J gene TRBJ2-3; maybe TRBD1 (6 bases). The CDR3 runs to 14 residues. The germline V and J ends were trimmed by 8 bases and 6 bases, with 18 bases remaining between them. Per germline, CDR1 SGHVS and CDR2 FNYEAQ. Partial CDR3 DNA: TGTGCCAGCCTCCATGGCAGGGGTTTTGATACG. Encoded protein: CASLHGRGFDT. The whole CDR3 sequence is CASLHGRGFDTQYF.

Of note for this clone: Its ends do not fully match the called genes, so a read error is possible. The read terminates 3 residues ahead of where the CDR3 ends, so the germline J gene completes it. Other DNA sequences from this sample encode an identical CDR3 as well. The V call is TRBV19, the J call TRBJ1-3; TRBD1 agrees at 7 bases. CDR3 size: 16 residues. CDR1 is LNHDA and CDR2 is SQIVND in the germline V gene (reference sequence). CDR3 loop: CASTRFQGGSGNTIYF. The part of the CDR3 DNA that was read is TGTGCCAGTACCCGCTTCCAAGGGGGCTCTGGAAACACA.

In regard to this clone: The read falls 3 residues short of the CDR3 end, and the missing part is taken from the germline J gene. The V and J genes are TRBV7-3 and TRBJ1-2; D gene unclear. Trimming stripped 10 bases from V and 6 bases from J, with 9 bases between. This CDR3 region has 10 residues. CDR1 is SGHTA and CDR2 is FQGTGA in the germline V gene. CDR3 residues: CATLGHGYTF. CDR3 bases read: TGTGCCACCTTGGGCCATGGC. The full variable domain, in which reference TRBV7-3 and TRBJ1-2 provide the parts outside the CDR3, is GAGVSQTPSNKVTEKGKYVELRCDPISGHTALYWYRQSLGQGPEFLIYFQGTGAADDSGLPNDRFFAVRPEGSVSTLKIQRTERGDSAVYLCATLGHGYTFGSGTRLTVV.

CDR3 sequence reads: CASSPQQSTEVQPQYF. CDR3 DNA (partial): TGTGCCAGCTCACCACAACAGTCAACTGAGGTACAGCCG. The chain has TRBV18 and TRBJ2-3; D unresolved. The read halts 3 residues ahead of the CDR3 end, with the missing end drawn from the germline J gene. Germline CDR1 KGHSH, CDR2 LQKENI. The CDR3 spans 16 residues.

On this clone: The read finishes 3 residues shy of the CDR3 end, and the germline J gene is used to complete it. This sequence joins TRBV18 and TRBJ2-5, with 11 bases lining up with TRBD2. Germline V CDR1 and CDR2: KGHSH, LQKENI. V gave up 5 bases and J gave up 2 bases; unmatched junction bases: 7. This CDR3 spans 16 amino acids. CDR3 DNA, as far as it was read: TGTGCCAGCTCAGCACTAGCGGGAGCCGCTCAAGAGACC. This encodes CASSALAGAAQET. The full CDR3 sequence reads CASSALAGAAQETQYF.

Note on this clone: The read finishes 3 residues shy of the CDR3 end, and the germline J gene is used to complete it. The chain employs TRBV5-1 and TRBJ2-3; 8 bases are shared with TRBD1. The V gene's germline CDR1 is SGHRS and CDR2 YFSETQ. Losses at the gene ends were 0 bases for V and 3 bases for J; bases not matched to a gene: 6. The CDR3 is 16 residues long. The DNA read from the CDR3 is TGCGCCAGCAGCTTGGGGACAGGGAGTGGGACAGATACG. Its translation: CASSLGTGSGTDT. The entire CDR3 protein reads CASSLGTGSGTDTQYF.

Regarding this clone: The read comes to an end 3 residues before the CDR3 does, leaving the germline J gene to fill in the end. The rearrangement joins TRBV7-2 to TRBJ1-5; D is perhaps TRBD1 (6 bases). V lost 2 bases and J 2 bases, leaving 10 bases between the germline ends. Germline CDR1 and CDR2: SGHTA and FQGNSA. This CDR3 contains 15 residues. The CDR3 sequence is CASSLSRGGNQPQHF. The sequenced CDR3 bases are TGTGCCAGCAGCTTAAGCAGGGGCGGCAATCAGCCC.

CDR3 DNA (partial): TGTGCCAGCAGCCGGGACAGGGGCTACAATGAG. Translation gives CASSRDRGYNE. The entire CDR3 reads CASSRDRGYNEQFF. The genes are TRBV7-2 and TRBJ2-1, with 10 nucleotides matching TRBD1. With the read ending 3 residues before the CDR3 end, the germline J gene is used to fill in that end. Trimming at V came to 5 bases and at J to 3 bases, leaving 1 base not matched to a gene. The CDR3 is made up of 14 amino acids. Germline loops: CDR1 SGHTA, CDR2 FQGNSA.

With regard to this clone: The CDR3 is cut off 3 residues early in the read; its end comes from the germline J gene. J is TRBJ2-7 and V is TRBV19, with TRBD2 matching 7 bases. Per the germline V gene, CDR1 is LNHDA and CDR2 is SQIVND (reference sequence). This CDR3 contains 14 residues. V trimming: 9 bases; J trimming: 2 bases; junction bases outside the gene matches: 10. The CDR3 DNA, read in part, is TGTGCCAGCCGGCTCGGGGAGGGCCCCTACGAG. It is translated as CASRLGEGPYE. The whole CDR3 protein is CASRLGEGPYEQYF.

In regard to this clone: The read is 3 residues too short to cover the CDR3 end, so that end is filled in from the germline J gene. The chain carries TRBV30 and TRBJ1-1; the D gene is possibly TRBD1 (5 bases). The CDR3 is 14 amino acids. The germline V and J ends were trimmed by 0 bases and 2 bases, with 10 bases remaining between them. CDR1 and CDR2 from the germline V gene are GTSNPN and SVGIG (reference sequence). CDR3 loop: CAWSVRQLNTEAFF. CDR3 DNA (partial): TGTGCCTGGAGTGTACGACAGCTTAACACTGAA.

To note about this clone: The CDR3 end falls 3 residues outside the read, so it is completed with the germline J gene. V is TRBV6-2 or TRBV6-3 and J is TRBJ1-4; unclear D gene. Trimming took off 1 base at V and 0 bases at J, with 9 bases between the two ends. The length of the CDR3 is 16 residues. CDR1 is MNHEY and CDR2 is SVGEGT in the germline V gene. CDR3 sequence reads: CASSYWAGTTNEKLFF. The covered CDR3 bases are TGTGCCAGCAGTTACTGGGCCGGAACAACTAATGAAAAA.

As concerns this clone: Read coverage stops 3 residues before the CDR3 terminus; the germline J gene supplies the remainder. The sample holds other DNA sequences that translate to the same CDR3. V and J are TRBV19 and TRBJ1-3; D gene ambiguous. Trimming shortened V by 3 bases and J by 7 bases, and 16 bases separated the two germline ends. This CDR3 spans 15 amino acids. Looked up from germline, CDR1 is LNHDA and CDR2 is SQIVND (reference sequence). CDR3 bases read: TGTGCCAGTAGTATTAGCCGGGTTTCCATCAACACC. It yields the protein CASSISRVSINT. The whole CDR3 sequence reads CASSISRVSINTIYF. The variable domain in full, with the rest retrieved from reference TRBV19 and TRBJ1-3, is DGGITQSPKYLFRKEGQNVTLSCEQNLNHDAMYWYRQDPGQGLRLIYYSQIVNDFQKGDIAEGYSVSREKKESFPLTVTSAQKNPTAFYLCASSISRVSINTIYFGEGSWLTVV.

As for this clone: The read halts 3 residues ahead of the CDR3 end, with the missing end drawn from the germline J gene. The chain joins TRBV5-6 to TRBJ1-3; 7 bases map to TRBD1. V lost 4 bases to trimming and J lost 0 bases; unmatched junction nucleotides: 4. This CDR3 spans 15 amino acids. Germline assignment: CDR1 SGHDT and CDR2 YYEEEE. The CDR3 reads CASSRGQPSGNTIYF. The sequenced CDR3 bases are TGTGCCAGCAGCCGGGGACAGCCCTCTGGAAACACC.

As for this clone: The read halts 3 residues ahead of the CDR3 end, with the missing end drawn from the germline J gene. This rearrangement joins TRBV5-1 to TRBJ2-1; 8 bases map to TRBD1. This CDR3 comprises 15 residues. The V gene's germline CDR1 is SGHRS and CDR2 YFSETQ. Trimming at V came to 2 bases and at J to 3 bases, leaving 4 bases not matched to a gene. The CDR3: CASSFQGAIYNEQFF. The sequenced part of the CDR3 DNA is TGCGCCAGCAGCTTCCAGGGGGCCATCTACAATGAG.